This TCR beta chain was found in a study of blood T cell repertoires in COVID-19. As for the study in general: Samples came from the United States, Italy and Spain, spanning acute and convalescent COVID-19. The cDNA or gDNA used as material had been derived from T cells, B-cell-depleted T cells, or PBMCs.

In the authors' methods: Estimates of nucleated cell counts were drawn from the amplification of reference gene primers. The data were produced by immunoSEQ multiplex PCR, yet TCRdb's version contains in-frame clones alone and is incomplete. The DNA gave D and trimming, while V, J and clone size come from that table. The sample yields some 87,000 clones, 80% to 95% seen once. Germline V gives CDR1 SEHNR, CDR2 FQNEAQ (reference sequence). The CDR3 has 14 amino acids. The ends were cut back, 2 bases at V and 3 bases at J, with 7 bases in the middle. The clonotype was recovered from a woman aged 60-70 years with active COVID-19. This chain joins TRBV7-9 and TRBJ1-4; D gene ambiguous. Sequencing was done on a sample of peripheral blood. The CDR3 region has the DNA TGTGCCAGCAGCTTATCACTATCTAATGAAAAACTGTTTTTT. Its protein is CASSLSLSNEKLFF.